This TCR beta chain comes out of a study of blood T cells in healthy people across ages. Findings and caveats of the study: The CMV status of each donor remained undetermined, and this could have confounded shifts in expanded clonotypes. The recorded TCR beta diversity per million T cells decreased in a roughly linear manner with age.

With a J-beta primer mix and a sample-barcoded 5' primer, a second PCR ran about 6 to 11 cycles. A single record per CDR3 protein comes from TCRdb applying MiXCR to the 5' RACE reads. The table has approximately 360,000 distinct CDR3 sequences, about 55% seen once. A word on this clonotype: Its specificity is unknown.

Donor samples were obtained from healthy Caucasian individuals from Russia, aged about 6 to 100. For every donor, a draw yielded roughly 9.3 milliliters of peripheral blood. The germline V gene has CDR1 SGHTA and CDR2 FQGNSA. The CDR3 has 13 residues. The V gene lost 5 bases and the J gene lost 4 bases, with 10 bases spanning the gap. The TCR was taken from a man aged 55 to 70 in good health. The V gene is TRBV7-2, the J gene TRBJ2-3; D gene ambiguous. Sequencing was performed on blood. The CDR3 loop reads CASSIPRPDTQYF. Here the CDR3 DNA reads TGTGCCAGCAGCATCCCCCGCCCAGATACGCAGTATTTT.